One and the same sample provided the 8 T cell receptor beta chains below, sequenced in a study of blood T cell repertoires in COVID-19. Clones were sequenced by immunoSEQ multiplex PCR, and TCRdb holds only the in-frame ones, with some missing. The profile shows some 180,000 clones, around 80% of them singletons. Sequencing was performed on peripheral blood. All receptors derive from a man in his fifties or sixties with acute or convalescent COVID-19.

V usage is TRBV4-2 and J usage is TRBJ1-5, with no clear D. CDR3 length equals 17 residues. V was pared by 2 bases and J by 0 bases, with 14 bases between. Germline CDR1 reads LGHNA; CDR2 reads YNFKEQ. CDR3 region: CASSQWASQDSNQPQHF. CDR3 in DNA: TGTGCCAGCAGCCAATGGGCCTCGCAGGATAGCAATCAGCCCCAGCATTTT.

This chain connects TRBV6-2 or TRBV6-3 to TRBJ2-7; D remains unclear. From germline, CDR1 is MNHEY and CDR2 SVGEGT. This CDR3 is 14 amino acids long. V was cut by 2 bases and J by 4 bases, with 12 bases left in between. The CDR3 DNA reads TGTGCCAGCAGTTACGGGTCACAGCCGTACGAGCAGTACTTC. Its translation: CASSYGSQPYEQYF.

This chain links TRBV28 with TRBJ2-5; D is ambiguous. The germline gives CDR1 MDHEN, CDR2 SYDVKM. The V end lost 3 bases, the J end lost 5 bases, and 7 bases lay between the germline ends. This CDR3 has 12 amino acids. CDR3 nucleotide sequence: TGTGCCAGCAGTTTGCCGAGGGAGACCCAGTACTTC. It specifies CASSLPRETQYF.

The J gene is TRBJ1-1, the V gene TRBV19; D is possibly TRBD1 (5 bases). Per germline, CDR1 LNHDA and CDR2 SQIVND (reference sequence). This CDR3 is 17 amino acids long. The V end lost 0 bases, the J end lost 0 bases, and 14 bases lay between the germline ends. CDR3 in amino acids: CASSIDQEGPMNTEAFF. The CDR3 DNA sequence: TGTGCCAGTAGTATAGATCAGGAGGGGCCAATGAACACTGAAGCTTTCTTT.

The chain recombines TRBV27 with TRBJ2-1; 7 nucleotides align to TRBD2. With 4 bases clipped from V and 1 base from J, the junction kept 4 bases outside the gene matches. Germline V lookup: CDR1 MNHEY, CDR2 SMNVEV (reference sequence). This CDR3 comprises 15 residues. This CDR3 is CASSSTSLSYNEQFF. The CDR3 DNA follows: TGTGCCAGCAGTTCGACTAGCCTATCCTACAATGAGCAGTTCTTC.

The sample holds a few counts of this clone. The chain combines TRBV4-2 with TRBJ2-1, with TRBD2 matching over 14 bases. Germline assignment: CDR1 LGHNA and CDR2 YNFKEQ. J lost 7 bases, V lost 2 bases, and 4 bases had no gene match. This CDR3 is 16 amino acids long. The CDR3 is CASSQLTSGRGNEQFF. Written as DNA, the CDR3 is TGTGCCAGCAGCCAATTGACTAGCGGGAGGGGGAATGAGCAGTTCTTC.

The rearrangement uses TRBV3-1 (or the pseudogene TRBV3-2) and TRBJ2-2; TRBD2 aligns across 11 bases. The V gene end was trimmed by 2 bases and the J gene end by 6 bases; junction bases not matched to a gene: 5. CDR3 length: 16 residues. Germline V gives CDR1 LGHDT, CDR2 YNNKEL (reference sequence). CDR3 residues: CASSQTSGSFAGELFF. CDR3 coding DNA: TGTGCCAGCAGCCAAACTAGCGGGAGCTTCGCCGGGGAGCTGTTTTTT.

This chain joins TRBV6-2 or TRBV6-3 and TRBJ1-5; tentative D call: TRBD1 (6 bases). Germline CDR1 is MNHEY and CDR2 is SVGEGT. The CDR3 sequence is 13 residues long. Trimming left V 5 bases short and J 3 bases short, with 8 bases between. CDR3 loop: CASSGQYNQPQHF. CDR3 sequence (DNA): TGTGCCAGCAGTGGACAGTACAATCAGCCCCAGCATTTT.